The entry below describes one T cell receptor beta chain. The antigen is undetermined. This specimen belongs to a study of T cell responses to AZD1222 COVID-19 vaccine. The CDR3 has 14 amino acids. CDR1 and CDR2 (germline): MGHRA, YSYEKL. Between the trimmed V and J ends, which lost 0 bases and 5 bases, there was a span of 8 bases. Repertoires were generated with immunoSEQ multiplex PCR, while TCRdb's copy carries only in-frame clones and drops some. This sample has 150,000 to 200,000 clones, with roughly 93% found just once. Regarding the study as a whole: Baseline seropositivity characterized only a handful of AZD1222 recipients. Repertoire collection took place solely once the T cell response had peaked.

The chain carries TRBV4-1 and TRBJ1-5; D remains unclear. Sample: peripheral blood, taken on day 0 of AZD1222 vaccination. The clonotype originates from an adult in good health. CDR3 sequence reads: CASSQDQEDQPQHF. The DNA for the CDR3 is TGCGCCAGCAGCCAAGATCAGGAGGATCAGCCCCAGCATTTT.